A single sample gave rise to the 20 T cell receptor beta chains below, sequenced in a study of blood T cell repertoires in COVID-19. The repertoire was sequenced with immunoSEQ multiplex PCR; TCRdb's copy has only in-frame clones and lacks some. The table has more than 150,000 clones, over 75% seen once. Sample: peripheral blood. The origin of the receptors is a man between 65 and 85 years old who had recovered from COVID-19.

The chain uses TRBV19 and TRBJ1-5; 7 bases line up with TRBD1. Germline trimming cut 8 bases from V and 3 bases from J; bases unmatched to any gene: 7. CDR1 is LNHDA, CDR2 SQIVND, per germline (reference sequence). This CDR3 spans 14 amino acids. CDR3 coding DNA: TGTGCCAGTCGAGGGGACAGCTTCAATCAGCCCCAGCATTTT. Its translation: CASRGDSFNQPQHF.

DNA of the CDR3: TGTGCCAGCAGCTCCGGGATACAAGACAATGAGCAGTTCTTC. Residues: CASSSGIQDNEQFF. The chain is built from TRBV5-4 and TRBJ2-1; D perhaps matches TRBD2 (5 bases). Germline V gene lookup returns CDR1 SGHNT and CDR2 YYREEE (reference sequence). This CDR3 spans 14 amino acids. Trimming pared 3 bases from V and 5 bases from J, leaving 12 bases between.

J is TRBJ2-7 and V is TRBV28; 7 bases fit TRBD2. After removal of 5 bases from V and 0 bases from J, the junction contained 7 bases not matched to a gene. Per germline, CDR1 MDHEN and CDR2 SYDVKM. This CDR3 has 15 amino acids. Here the CDR3 reads CASSTSGASSYEQYF. The CDR3 DNA is TGTGCCAGCAGTACAAGCGGGGCGAGCTCCTACGAGCAGTACTTC.

The chain joins TRBV5-1 to TRBJ2-3; D is uncertain. Trimming pared 0 bases from V and 2 bases from J, leaving 13 bases between. Germline CDR1 is SGHRS and CDR2 is YFSETQ. The CDR3 has 16 amino acids. CDR3 amino acids: CASSLGSYFTTDTQYF. The CDR3 DNA sequence: TGCGCCAGCAGCTTGGGTTCATACTTTACCACAGATACGCAGTATTTT.

This rearrangement joins TRBV4-3 to TRBJ1-2; 9 bases agree with TRBD1. With 5 bases clipped from V and 1 base from J, the junction kept 2 bases outside the gene matches. CDR3 length: 14 residues. Looked up from germline, CDR1 is LGHNA and CDR2 is YSLEER. CDR3 coding DNA: TGCGCCAGCAGCTGGGGACAGGGTAACTATGGCTACACCTTC. Its translation is CASSWGQGNYGYTF.

The chain carries TRBV7-2 and TRBJ2-7; D unclear. The V and J ends lost 5 bases and 0 bases respectively, with 11 bases between them. Germline CDR1 is SGHTA and CDR2 is FQGNSA. There are 14 residues in the CDR3. For the CDR3, the DNA is TGTGCCAGCAGCAGCCCCTACTCCTCCTACGAGCAGTACTTC. As protein: CASSSPYSSYEQYF.

The chain employs TRBV5-8 and TRBJ1-5; perhaps TRBD1 as D (6 bases). The CDR3 extends over 17 amino acids. CDR1 SGHTS and CDR2 YDEGEE come from the germline V gene. Trimming took off 0 bases at V and 1 base at J, with 14 bases between the two ends. CDR3 in DNA: TGTGCCAGCAGCTTGGGTCAGACAGGTCGGAGCAATCAGCCCCAGCATTTT. Its protein product is CASSLGQTGRSNQPQHF.

V usage is TRBV19 and J usage is TRBJ1-1, with 9 bases aligning to TRBD1. Germline loops: CDR1 LNHDA, CDR2 SQIVND (reference sequence). V dropped 3 bases and J dropped 0; count of bases not matched to a gene: 2. The CDR3 loop spans 15 amino acids. CDR3 amino acids: CASSMGDRVNTEAFF. The CDR3, as DNA: TGTGCCAGTAGTATGGGGGACAGGGTGAACACTGAAGCTTTCTTT.

The chain combines TRBV6-5 with TRBJ2-2, with TRBD1 as a possible D gene (6 bases). From germline, CDR1 is MNHEY and CDR2 SVGAGI. This CDR3 comprises 14 residues. Trimming took off 6 bases at V and 2 bases at J, with 10 bases between the two ends. The CDR3 bases are TGTGCCAGCAGCCGGGACACTAACACCGGGGAGCTGTTTTTT. This sequence encodes CASSRDTNTGELFF.

The V gene is TRBV2, the J gene TRBJ2-3; TRBD2 matches at 7 bases. Germline V gene lookup returns CDR1 SNHLY and CDR2 FYNNEI. Losses at the gene ends were 7 bases for V and 6 bases for J; bases not matched to a gene: 10. CDR3 length: 14 residues. The CDR3 is CASNVAGDRDTQYF. CDR3 nucleotides: TGTGCCAGCAACGTGGCGGGGGACCGGGATACGCAGTATTTT.

This chain joins TRBV7-9 and TRBJ2-5; TRBD2 matches at 7 bases. Unmatched junction bases numbered 5, after V lost 2 bases and J lost 2 bases. The CDR3 is 15 residues long. The V gene's germline CDR1 is SEHNR and CDR2 FQNEAQ (reference sequence). This CDR3 is CASSLLLAEQETQYF. The CDR3 bases are TGTGCCAGCAGCTTATTGCTAGCGGAACAAGAGACCCAGTACTTC.

This clone was recorded once. The rearrangement uses TRBV5-1 and TRBJ2-3; D uncertain. V was shortened by 0 bases and J by 0 bases, with 8 bases between the two germline ends. From germline, CDR1 is SGHRS and CDR2 YFSETQ. CDR3 size: 15 residues. In DNA, the CDR3 is TGCGCCAGCAGCTTGGGGGCAGCTAGCACAGATACGCAGTATTTT. This codes for CASSLGAASTDTQYF. The full variable domain, its missing parts supplied by reference TRBV5-1 and TRBJ2-3, is KAGVTQTPRYLIKTRGQQVTLSCSPISGHRSVSWYQQTPGQGLQFLFEYFSETQRNKGNFPGRFSGRQFSNSRSEMNVSTLELGDSALYLCASSLGAASTDTQYFGPGTRLTVL.

This sequence joins TRBV11-2 and TRBJ2-2; D remains unclear. The V end was cut by 1 base, the J end by 0 bases, with 12 bases between. Germline V gene data show CDR1 as SGHAT and CDR2 as FQNNGV. The CDR3 contains 17 residues. CDR3 in DNA: TGTGCCAGCAGCTTAGTTATACGGAGCGCGAACACCGGGGAGCTGTTTTTT. The encoded protein is CASSLVIRSANTGELFF. Combining the CDR3 with reference TRBV11-2 and TRBJ2-2 gives the whole variable domain EAGVAQSPRYKIIEKRQSVAFWCNPISGHATLYWYQQILGQGPKLLIQFQNNGVVDDSQLPKDRFSAERLKGVDSTLKIQPAKLEDSAVYLCASSLVIRSANTGELFFGEGSRLTVL.

The genes are TRBV6-5 and TRBJ1-2, with a tentative D call TRBD1 (5 bases). This CDR3 is 15 amino acids long. CDR1 MNHEY and CDR2 SVGAGI come from the germline V gene. V lost 10 bases and J lost 0, with 18 bases in between. CDR3 sequence (DNA): TGTGCCATCCCCGGAGGGGCGCCAACTAACTATGGCTACACCTTC. It yields the protein CAIPGGAPTNYGYTF.

This clone was observed once. The chain combines TRBV5-1 with TRBJ2-1; 9 bases align to TRBD1. Losses at the gene ends were 2 bases for V and 2 bases for J; bases not matched to a gene: 2. The CDR3 is 15 residues long. Germline V gene lookup returns CDR1 SGHRS and CDR2 YFSETQ. In nucleotides, the CDR3 is TGCGCCAGCAGCTTACAGGGGGCGGCCTACAATGAGCAGTTCTTC. This translates into CASSLQGAAYNEQFF.

The V call is TRBV6-6, the J call TRBJ2-4; tentative D call: TRBD1 (5 bases). Looked up from germline, CDR1 is MNHNY and CDR2 is SVGAGI (reference sequence). This CDR3 is 13 amino acids long. The germline V and J ends were trimmed by 5 bases and 6 bases, with 11 bases remaining between them. In nucleotides, the CDR3 is TGTGCCAGCAGTCCCTCTAGGGGAAACATTCAGTACTTC. It is translated as CASSPSRGNIQYF.

The chain is built from TRBV27 and TRBJ1-6; TRBD1 aligns across 12 bases. V shed 0 bases and J 8 bases; nucleotides not matched to a gene: 5. In germline, CDR1 is MNHEY, CDR2 SMNVEV (reference sequence). This CDR3 has 17 residues. The CDR3 spells CASSLSGGQGAYSPLHF. The CDR3 nucleotides read TGTGCCAGCAGTTTATCGGGGGGACAGGGGGCGTATTCACCCCTCCACTTT.

This clone was counted between two and nine times. V and J are TRBV7-2 and TRBJ2-3; TRBD2 aligns across 11 bases. The ends lost 5 bases at V and 4 bases at J; junction bases unmatched: 5. The CDR3 has 15 residues. CDR1 SGHTA and CDR2 FQGNSA come from the germline V gene. The CDR3 is CASSLTSGRSDTQYF. The CDR3 DNA reads TGTGCCAGCAGCCTAACTAGCGGGAGATCAGATACGCAGTATTTT. Filled out from reference TRBV7-2 and TRBJ2-3, the complete variable domain reads GAGVSQSPSNKVTEKGKDVELRCDPISGHTALYWYRQSLGQGLEFLIYFQGNSAPDKSGLPSDRFSAERTGGSVSTLTIQRTQQEDSAVYLCASSLTSGRSDTQYFGPGTRLTVL.

CDR3 amino acids: CASAPGMGYGYTF. The CDR3 DNA reads as TGCGCCAGCGCCCCCGGGATGGGATATGGCTACACCTTC. V is TRBV10-1 and J is TRBJ1-2, with unresolved D. The V gene's germline CDR1 is WNHNN and CDR2 SYGVQD (reference sequence). The V gene lost 8 bases and the J gene lost 5 bases, with 15 bases spanning the gap. This CDR3 is 13 amino acids long.

The chain is built from TRBV2 and TRBJ1-2, with 9 bases lining up with TRBD1. CDR1 SNHLY and CDR2 FYNNEI come from the germline V gene. There are 13 residues in the CDR3. The V segment lost 4 bases and the J segment 8 bases; nucleotides outside the gene matches: 5. CDR3 protein: CASSVRTGDGYTF. The CDR3 DNA sequence: TGTGCCAGCAGTGTTCGGACAGGGGACGGCTACACCTTC.